The 19 T cell receptor beta chains below all came from one sample that was sequenced in a study of Graves' ophthalmopathy and Graves' hyperthyroidism. Beta-chain TCR CDR3 regions were amplified from RNA transcripts. HTBI primers were employed in first-round RT-PCR, then a second-round multiplex PCR followed. One entry per CDR3 protein results from TCRdb running MiXCR on the multiplex PCR reads. The profile covers hundreds of thousands of distinct CDR3 sequences, with about 20% appearing a single time and approximately 7.7% taken by the ten largest. The material sequenced was peripheral blood. These TCRs come from a woman between 18 and 30 years old with stable Graves' hyperthyroidism. Some clones in this sample may be carry-over from other donors' samples.

This clonotype showed up many times. The genes are TRBV9 and TRBJ2-7; D may be TRBD2 (7 bases). This CDR3 spans 13 amino acids. CDR1 and CDR2 (germline): SGDLS, YYNGEE. V dropped 2 bases and J dropped 5 bases, with 11 bases sitting between them. The CDR3 DNA follows: TGTGCCAGCAGCGTGGGGGGGCGCGACGAGCAGTACTTC. It translates to CASSVGGRDEQYF.

This clonotype was recorded many times. The chain combines TRBV6-5 with TRBJ2-5, with D perhaps being TRBD1 or TRBD2 (5 bases each). Germline assignment: CDR1 MNHEY and CDR2 SVGAGI. There are 16 residues in the CDR3. The germline V and J ends were trimmed by 4 bases and 7 bases, with 22 bases remaining between them. The CDR3 DNA follows: TGTGCCAGCAGTTCTAGTCCTTGGGGGATTGACGGGACCCAGTACTTC. Its protein is CASSSSPWGIDGTQYF.

The V gene is TRBV30, the J gene TRBJ2-5; possible D gene TRBD1, 6 bases. Germline V lookup: CDR1 GTSNPN, CDR2 SVGIG (reference sequence). The CDR3 has 13 residues. With 8 bases removed from V and 4 bases from J, the gap between germline ends came to 17 bases. CDR3: CAQEQGSGETQYF. CDR3 nucleotides: TGTGCCCAAGAACAGGGTTCAGGAGAGACCCAGTACTTC.

This clonotype was counted many times. The chain uses TRBV2 and TRBJ1-2, with 7 nucleotides matching TRBD1. The CDR3 is 16 residues long. Germline V gene data show CDR1 as SNHLY and CDR2 as FYNNEI. The V segment lost 10 bases and the J segment 2 bases; nucleotides outside the gene matches: 16. Here the CDR3 DNA reads TGTGCCACCATCGGTGGGCCATTGACAGGGAACTATGGCTACACCTTC. Its protein is CATIGGPLTGNYGYTF.

This clonotype showed up many times. This sequence joins TRBV6-5 and TRBJ1-1; D remains ambiguous. The germline gives CDR1 MNHEY, CDR2 SVGAGI. This CDR3 contains 13 residues. V was cut by 2 bases and J by 3 bases, with 7 bases left in between. CDR3 in amino acids: CASSYGEDTEAFF. The CDR3 nucleotides are TGTGCCAGCAGTTACGGGGAGGACACTGAAGCTTTCTTT.

V gene TRBV30 combines with J gene TRBJ2-7; 11 nucleotides agree with TRBD2. V trimming: 3 bases; J trimming: 4 bases; junction bases outside the gene matches: 8. Germline CDR1 reads GTSNPN; CDR2 reads SVGIG (reference sequence). The CDR3 is 15 residues long. This chain's CDR3 is CAWSADTSGSYEQYF. DNA for the CDR3: TGTGCCTGGAGCGCAGACACTAGCGGGAGTTACGAGCAGTACTTC.

This clonotype was recorded many times. The J gene is TRBJ1-2, the V gene TRBV6-5, with D tentatively TRBD1 (5 bases). Trimming cost V 6 bases and J 1 base, with 18 bases left between them. The CDR3 loop spans 16 amino acids. The germline V gene encodes CDR1 MNHEY and CDR2 SVGAGI. The CDR3 spells CASSFSGGGFNYGYTF. Here the CDR3 DNA reads TGTGCCAGCAGCTTCTCCGGCGGGGGATTTAACTATGGCTACACCTTC.

Details on this clonotype: This may come from a read error, since a much larger clone is one base off. The V call is TRBV7-9, the J call TRBJ1-1; D may be TRBD1 (6 bases). The germline V gene has CDR1 SEHNR and CDR2 FQNEAQ (reference sequence). CDR3 length equals 13 residues. The CDR3 coding sequence is TGTGCCAGCAGCAAGGACAGAAACACTGGAGCTTTCTTT. Translated: CASSKDRNTGAFF.

The chain joins TRBV6-5 to TRBJ1-1; D remains unclear. The germline CDR1 and CDR2 sequences are MNHEY and SVGAGI. Trimming removed 2 bases at V and 0 bases at J, with 7 bases between. This CDR3 has 14 residues. The CDR3 nucleotides read TGTGCCAGCAGTTACACGCAGCTGAACACTGAAGCTTTCTTT. This gives the protein CASSYTQLNTEAFF.

This clonotype was seen ten or more times. The chain has TRBV9 and TRBJ2-5; 10 bases agree with TRBD2. J gave up 5 bases and V 0 bases, and 4 bases lay outside the gene matches. There are 15 residues in the CDR3. Germline lookup yields CDR1 SGDLS and CDR2 YYNGEE. CDR3 loop: CASSVEAGGPETQYF. The CDR3 bases are TGTGCCAGCAGCGTAGAAGCGGGAGGGCCGGAGACCCAGTACTTC.

This clonotype appeared a few times. The chain combines TRBV11-2 with TRBJ2-6; D possibly corresponds to TRBD2 (5 bases). This CDR3 region has 18 residues. The germline CDR1 and CDR2 sequences are SGHAT and FQNNGV. With 5 bases removed from V and 1 base from J, the gap between germline ends came to 18 bases. CDR3 residues: CASSLRTGSKSGANVLTF. CDR3 coding DNA: TGTGCCAGCAGCCTTAGGACGGGGAGTAAATCTGGGGCCAACGTCCTGACTTTC.

This clonotype was counted ten times or more. DNA of the CDR3: TGTGCCAGCAGTTCGACAGGGATTAACTATGGCTACACCTTC. Translation: CASSSTGINYGYTF. The V call is TRBV6-2 or TRBV6-3, the J call TRBJ1-2; TRBD1 matches at 7 bases. Per the germline V gene, CDR1 is MNHEY and CDR2 is SVGEGT. Unmatched junction bases numbered 3, after V lost 4 bases and J lost 1 base. The CDR3 is 14 residues long.

This clonotype appeared a few times. The rearrangement links TRBV12-3 or TRBV12-4 to TRBJ1-3; TRBD1 might be the D (6 bases). Trimming took off 5 bases at V and 3 bases at J, with 17 bases between the two ends. The CDR3 loop spans 16 amino acids. The CDR3 reads CASSLTSGEGGNTIYF. The CDR3 nucleotides are TGTGCCAGCAGTCTCACGTCAGGGGAAGGTGGAAACACCATATATTTT.

This clonotype turned up a few times. The chain recombines TRBV5-1 with TRBJ2-7, with D perhaps matching TRBD1 (5 bases). Germline V CDR1 and CDR2: SGHRS, YFSETQ. The V end was cut by 3 bases, the J end by 3 bases, with 10 bases between. The CDR3 runs to 13 residues. CDR3 sequence: CASSSNQGYEQYF. Here the CDR3 DNA reads TGCGCCAGCAGCTCAAATCAGGGCTACGAGCAGTACTTC.

This clonotype was detected many times. The V gene is TRBV6-1, the J gene TRBJ1-2, with D hard to call. CDR1 and CDR2 (germline): MNHNS, SASEGT. Trimming took 4 bases from V and 6 from J, leaving 15 bases between them. The CDR3 contains 14 residues. Written as DNA, the CDR3 is TGTGCCAGCAGTGCCTATCCGGCGGGAGATGGCTACACCTTC. It encodes CASSAYPAGDGYTF.

This clonotype was observed many times. The V call is TRBV6-2 or TRBV6-3, the J call TRBJ1-2, with D perhaps matching TRBD1 (6 bases). This CDR3 contains 16 residues. Trimming cost V 7 bases and J 7 bases, with 25 bases left between them. Germline CDR1 reads MNHEY; CDR2 reads SVGEGT. CDR3 bases: TGTGCCAGCACCGACACCGCCGCAGGGGAGTCATTTGGCTACACCTTC. This gives the protein CASTDTAAGESFGYTF.

V gene TRBV30 combines with J gene TRBJ1-1, with 8 bases that match TRBD1. The CDR3 is 13 amino acids. The germline V gene has CDR1 GTSNPN and CDR2 SVGIG (reference sequence). The ends lost 2 bases at V and 4 bases at J; junction bases unmatched: 3. CDR3 sequence: CAWSLDRATEAFF. CDR3 in DNA: TGTGCCTGGAGTTTGGACAGGGCCACTGAAGCTTTCTTT.

This clonotype occurred a few times. V gene TRBV28 combines with J gene TRBJ2-6, with TRBD1 matching over 10 bases. The germline gives CDR1 MDHEN, CDR2 SYDVKM. The CDR3 has 15 residues. Germline trimming cut 10 bases from V and 3 bases from J; bases unmatched to any gene: 6. As DNA, the CDR3 is TGTGCCACCCAGACAGGGGGCAATGGGGCCAACGTCCTGACTTTC. It encodes CATQTGGNGANVLTF.

This clonotype was seen many times. This chain connects TRBV28 to TRBJ2-2, with D perhaps assigned TRBD1 or TRBD2 (5 bases each). This CDR3 region has 16 residues. Trimming removed 1 base from V and 3 bases from J, with 12 bases in between. Germline V gene data show CDR1 as MDHEN and CDR2 as SYDVKM. The CDR3 here is CASSLSPGRDTGELFF. The CDR3 DNA sequence: TGTGCCAGCAGTTTATCTCCGGGGCGTGACACCGGGGAGCTGTTTTTT.